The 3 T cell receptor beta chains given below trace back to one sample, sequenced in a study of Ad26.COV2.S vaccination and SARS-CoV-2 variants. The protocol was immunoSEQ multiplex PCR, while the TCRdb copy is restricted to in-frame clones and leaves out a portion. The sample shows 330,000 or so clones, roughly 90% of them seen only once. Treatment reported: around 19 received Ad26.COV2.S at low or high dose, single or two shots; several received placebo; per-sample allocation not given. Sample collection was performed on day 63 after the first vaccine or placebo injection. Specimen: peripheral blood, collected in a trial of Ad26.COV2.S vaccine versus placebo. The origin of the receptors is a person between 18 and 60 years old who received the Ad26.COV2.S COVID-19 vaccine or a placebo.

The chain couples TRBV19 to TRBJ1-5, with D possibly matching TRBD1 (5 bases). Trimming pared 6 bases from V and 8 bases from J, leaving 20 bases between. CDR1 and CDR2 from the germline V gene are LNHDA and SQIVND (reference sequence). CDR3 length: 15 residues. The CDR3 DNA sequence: TGTGCCAGTAGGATGGAAGCAGGGACCATCGAGCCCCAGCATTTT. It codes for CASRMEAGTIEPQHF.

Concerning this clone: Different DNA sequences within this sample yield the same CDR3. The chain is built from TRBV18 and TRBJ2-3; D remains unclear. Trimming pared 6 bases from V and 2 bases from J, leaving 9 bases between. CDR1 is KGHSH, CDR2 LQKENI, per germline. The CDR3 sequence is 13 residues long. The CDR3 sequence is CASSPPSTDTQYF. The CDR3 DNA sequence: TGTGCCAGCTCCCCGCCGTCCACAGATACGCAGTATTTT.

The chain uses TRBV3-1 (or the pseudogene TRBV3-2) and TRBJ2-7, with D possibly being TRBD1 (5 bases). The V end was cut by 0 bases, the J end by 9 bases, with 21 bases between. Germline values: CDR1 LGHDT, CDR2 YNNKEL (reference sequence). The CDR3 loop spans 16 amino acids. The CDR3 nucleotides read TGTGCCAGCAGCCAAGATTTAGAGTGGGGCCTCCAGGGGCAGTACTTC. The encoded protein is CASSQDLEWGLQGQYF.